This TCR beta chain emerged from a study of T cells after yellow fever vaccination. V dropped 4 bases and J dropped 1 base, with 14 bases sitting between them. The length of the CDR3 is 16 residues. Germline CDR1 is SGHKS and CDR2 is YYEKEE (reference sequence). TCRdb itself ran the 5' RACE reads through MiXCR, one entry per CDR3 protein. Of more than 300,000 distinct CDR3 sequences in the sample, around 7.3% were seen once. This chain uses TRBV5-5 with TRBJ2-2, with D tentatively TRBD1 or TRBD2 (7 bases each). The sequenced sample was PBMCs, obtained about 49 days after the first yellow fever vaccination. The source of this sequence is a man aged 18-30 years who received the YFV17D yellow fever vaccine. DNA for the CDR3: TGTGCCAGCAGCCAGGGGGGGCAGGGGAACACCGGGGAGCTGTTTTTT. It yields the protein CASSQGGQGNTGELFF.